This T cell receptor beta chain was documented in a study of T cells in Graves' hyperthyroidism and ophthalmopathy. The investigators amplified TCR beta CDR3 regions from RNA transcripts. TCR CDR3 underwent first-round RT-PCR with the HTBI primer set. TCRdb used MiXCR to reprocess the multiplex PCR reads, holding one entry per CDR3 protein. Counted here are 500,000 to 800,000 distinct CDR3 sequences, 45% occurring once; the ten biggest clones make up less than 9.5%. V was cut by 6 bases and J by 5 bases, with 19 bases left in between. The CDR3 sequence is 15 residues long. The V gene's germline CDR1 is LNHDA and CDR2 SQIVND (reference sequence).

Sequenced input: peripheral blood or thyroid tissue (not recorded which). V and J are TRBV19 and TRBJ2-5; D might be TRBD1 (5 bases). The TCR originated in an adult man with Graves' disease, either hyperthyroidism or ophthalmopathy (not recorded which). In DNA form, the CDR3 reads TGTGCCAGTAGCCCCAGGGTTATCGGAACTGAGACCCAGTACTTC. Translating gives CASSPRVIGTETQYF.